The 32 T cell receptor beta chains in this list originate from one sample, sequenced in a study of identical twins. TCRdb ran MiXCR on the 5' RACE reads and lists one entry per CDR3 protein. The sample yields 420,000 or so distinct CDR3 sequences, 18% seen once. Sequences were obtained from naive T cells sorted from blood. The source of these receptors is a man aged 45-65 years in good health.

This clonotype was found a few times. V is TRBV12-3 or TRBV12-4 and J is TRBJ2-7; D gene ambiguous. There are 14 residues in the CDR3. The V and J ends lost 8 bases and 0 bases respectively, with 14 bases between them. The CDR3, as DNA: TGTGCCAGCGCTCGGACGGAAAGCTCCTACGAGCAGTACTTC. Translation gives CASARTESSYEQYF.

This clonotype was counted only a few times. The gene calls are TRBV19 and TRBJ1-5; possibly TRBD1 for D (5 bases). This CDR3 has 14 amino acids. V lost 7 bases to trimming and J lost 2 bases, with 12 bases between them. The germline gives CDR1 LNHDA, CDR2 SQIVND (reference sequence). CDR3 bases: TGTGCCAGTACAAGGGGAATGGGCAATCAGCCCCAGCATTTT. This codes for CASTRGMGNQPQHF.

The rearrangement links TRBV7-2 to TRBJ1-5; 9 nucleotides align to TRBD1. The V gene's germline CDR1 is SGHTA and CDR2 FQGNSA. V trimming: 0 bases; J trimming: 9 bases; junction bases outside the gene matches: 6. This CDR3 comprises 15 residues. The CDR3 nucleotides are TGTGCCAGCAGCTTAGCCCTGGACAGGGGTAGGCCCCAGCATTTT. This sequence encodes CASSLALDRGRPQHF.

The rearrangement joins TRBV7-3 to TRBJ2-1; TRBD1 matches at 7 bases. Germline CDR1 SGHTA, CDR2 FQGTGA. The CDR3 loop spans 15 amino acids. J was trimmed by 8 bases and V by 5 bases; bases with no gene match: 12. As DNA, the CDR3 is TGTGCCAGCAGCGCAACGGCACAGGGGCTGGATGAGCAGTTCTTC. Translating it yields CASSATAQGLDEQFF.

This clonotype was found many times. The CDR3 here is CAISVYRGFPGNTIYF. The CDR3 region has the DNA TGTGCCATCAGTGTTTACAGGGGATTTCCTGGAAACACCATATATTTT. The rearrangement links TRBV10-3 to TRBJ1-3, with 7 bases lining up with TRBD1. The germline V gene encodes CDR1 ENHRY and CDR2 SYGVKD. Trimming cost V 4 bases and J 2 bases; bases outside gene matches: 8. This CDR3 contains 16 residues.

This chain joins TRBV5-5 and TRBJ2-2; no clear D. V gave up 2 bases and J gave up 2 bases, with 13 bases separating them. Germline V gene data show CDR1 as SGHKS and CDR2 as YYEKEE (reference sequence). The CDR3 loop spans 16 amino acids. The CDR3 coding sequence is TGTGCCAGCAGCTTAGTTGACTCTTCAAACACCGGGGAGCTGTTTTTT. Amino acids: CASSLVDSSNTGELFF.

The J gene is TRBJ2-2, the V gene TRBV29-1, with TRBD1 identical over 9 bases. The trim removed 6 bases at V and 2 bases at J, leaving 4 bases unmatched. This CDR3 is 14 amino acids long. Germline CDR1 reads SQVTM; CDR2 reads ANQGSEA. The CDR3 loop reads CSVVTGGNTGELFF. The DNA of the CDR3 is TGCAGCGTAGTCACAGGGGGCAACACCGGGGAGCTGTTTTTT.

This chain uses TRBV18 with TRBJ2-2; TRBD1 is a possible D gene (5 bases). There are 16 residues in the CDR3. Trimming took 3 bases from V and 0 from J, leaving 11 bases between them. CDR1 and CDR2 (germline): KGHSH, LQKENI. CDR3 loop: CASSPQGAANTGELFF. CDR3 nucleotides: TGTGCCAGCTCACCCCAAGGGGCGGCGAACACCGGGGAGCTGTTTTTT.

The chain recombines TRBV5-1 with TRBJ2-1, with TRBD2 matching 15 bases. The CDR3 totals 20 residues. J gave up 0 bases and V 0 bases, and 7 bases lay outside the gene matches. In germline, CDR1 is SGHRS, CDR2 YFSETQ. The CDR3, as DNA: TGCGCCAGCAGCTTGGGTTTCGGACTAGCGGGGGGGAGCTCCTACAATGAGCAGTTCTTC. Translation: CASSLGFGLAGGSSYNEQFF.

This clonotype was found a few times. This chain joins TRBV4-3 and TRBJ2-3, with 8 bases matching TRBD2. Germline V gene data show CDR1 as LGHNA and CDR2 as YSLEER. V lost 0 bases, J lost 3 bases, and 5 bases stayed unmatched. The CDR3 runs to 16 residues. CDR3 coding DNA: TGCGCCAGCAGCCAAGAAATTAGCGGGGCTACAGATACGCAGTATTTT. It yields the protein CASSQEISGATDTQYF.

The chain joins TRBV7-9 to TRBJ2-7, with D unresolved. Trimming took off 6 bases at V and 2 bases at J, with 11 bases between the two ends. This CDR3 comprises 13 residues. In germline, CDR1 is SEHNR, CDR2 FQNEAQ (reference sequence). The CDR3 nucleotides are TGTGCCAGCAGTGATATACCGACCTACGAGCAGTACTTC. The encoded protein is CASSDIPTYEQYF.

This clonotype was seen many times. The gene calls are TRBV4-3 and TRBJ1-4; 10 bases match TRBD1. Germline V gene data show CDR1 as LGHNA and CDR2 as YSLEER. The CDR3 is 16 residues long. V shed 2 bases and J 7 bases; nucleotides not matched to a gene: 7. The CDR3, as DNA: TGCGCCAGCAGCCAATTGACGGGACAGGGGATTGAAAAACTGTTTTTT. Its protein is CASSQLTGQGIEKLFF.

This clonotype was seen a handful of times. The V and J genes are TRBV20-1 and TRBJ2-3, with D perhaps TRBD1 or TRBD2 (6 bases each). With 2 bases removed from V and 0 bases from J, the gap between germline ends came to 15 bases. This CDR3 has 16 amino acids. Germline-derived CDR1 and CDR2 are DFQATT and SNEGSKA (reference sequence). The CDR3 loop is CSARISRGRSTDTQYF. CDR3 nucleotides: TGCAGTGCTAGAATTTCACGGGGGCGCAGCACAGATACGCAGTATTTT.

As regards this clonotype: One base away lies a much larger clone, so this may be a sequencing read error. The chain has TRBV29-1 and TRBJ1-5; the D gene is possibly TRBD1 (6 bases). CDR1 is SQVTM and CDR2 is ANQGSEA in the germline V gene. V was clipped by 5 bases and J by 6 bases, with 14 bases between them. The CDR3 contains 13 residues. In DNA, the CDR3 is TGCAGCGTTCGGGGGGCCCCCGGTCAGCCCCAGCATTTT. Amino acid sequence: CSVRGAPGQPQHF.

This clonotype showed up many times. V usage is TRBV11-2 and J usage is TRBJ2-2, with D uncertain. There are 16 residues in the CDR3. Trimming stripped 1 base from V and 4 bases from J, with 13 bases between. Germline V lookup: CDR1 SGHAT, CDR2 FQNNGV. The CDR3 DNA reads as TGTGCCAGCAGCTTAGGTCGGTCAGTCGGCACCGGGGAGCTGTTTTTT. Protein product: CASSLGRSVGTGELFF.

This chain links TRBV10-3 with TRBJ2-1; D perhaps matches TRBD1 (5 bases). CDR3 length: 14 amino acids. CDR1 and CDR2 from the germline V gene are ENHRY and SYGVKD. Trimming stripped 11 bases from V and 2 bases from J, with 16 bases between. CDR3 region: CAASAAGTYNEQFF. CDR3 DNA: TGTGCCGCATCAGCCGCAGGGACCTACAATGAGCAGTTCTTC.

CDR3 DNA: TGTGCCTCCACAGGGGGCGGGGGCTATGGCTACACCTTC. Its protein product is CASTGGGGYGYTF. The chain uses TRBV10-3 and TRBJ1-2, with TRBD1 matching 9 bases. Germline loops: CDR1 ENHRY, CDR2 SYGVKD. J lost 4 bases, V lost 11 bases, and 8 bases had no gene match. The CDR3 is made up of 13 amino acids.

The J gene is TRBJ2-5, the V gene TRBV18; 9 bases map to TRBD1. V lost 2 bases to trimming and J lost 4 bases; unmatched junction nucleotides: 8. CDR1 is KGHSH, CDR2 LQKENI, per germline. The CDR3 is 16 residues long. This chain's CDR3 is CASSPEPGQGLETQYF. The CDR3 DNA reads TGTGCCAGCTCACCAGAGCCGGGACAGGGATTAGAGACCCAGTACTTC.

This rearrangement joins TRBV11-1 to TRBJ2-1; 15 bases fit TRBD2. CDR3 size: 17 residues. V trimming: 2 bases; J trimming: 7 bases; junction bases outside the gene matches: 6. In germline, CDR1 is SGHAT, CDR2 FQDESV (reference sequence). The CDR3 here is CASSLLGGTSGRNEQFF. The CDR3 region has the DNA TGTGCCAGCAGCTTACTGGGGGGGACTAGCGGGAGGAATGAGCAGTTCTTC.

This clonotype was picked up many times. The chain is built from TRBV29-1 and TRBJ2-1; 7 nucleotides match TRBD2. Germline V gene data show CDR1 as SQVTM and CDR2 as ANQGSEA. CDR3 length: 16 amino acids. V shed 6 bases, J shed 2 bases, and the junction held 13 bases outside the gene matches. CDR3 bases: TGCAGCGTGATACGTAATCCCGGGGGGACCTACAATGAGCAGTTCTTC. Translation: CSVIRNPGGTYNEQFF.

This sequence joins TRBV20-1 and TRBJ2-1, with TRBD2 matching 11 bases. Per the germline V gene, CDR1 is DFQATT and CDR2 is SNEGSKA (reference sequence). This CDR3 spans 13 amino acids. The CDR3 region is CRVTSGSPNEQFF. The DNA for the CDR3 is TGCAGGGTAACTAGCGGGAGCCCCAATGAGCAGTTCTTC.

This clonotype was counted between two and nine times. This chain joins TRBV6-1 and TRBJ2-1; weak D call: TRBD2 (7 bases). Germline lookup yields CDR1 MNHNS and CDR2 SASEGT. This CDR3 contains 16 residues. Trimming shortened V by 6 bases and J by 8 bases, and 23 bases separated the two germline ends. CDR3 sequence reads: CASSPTGGGSLYEQFF. In DNA form, the CDR3 reads TGTGCCAGCAGCCCCACTGGGGGCGGGAGCTTGTATGAGCAGTTCTTC.

The chain is built from TRBV12-3 or TRBV12-4 and TRBJ2-7; possible D gene TRBD1, 5 bases. This CDR3 spans 14 amino acids. V was pared by 5 bases and J by 0 bases, with 11 bases between. CDR3 protein: CASSPRERSYEQYF. In DNA, the CDR3 is TGTGCCAGCAGTCCCAGGGAACGCTCCTACGAGCAGTACTTC.

This chain connects TRBV7-2 to TRBJ1-4; no clear D. Germline-derived CDR1 and CDR2 are SGHTA and FQGNSA. The CDR3 is 14 amino acids. The V end lost 5 bases, the J end lost 0 bases, and 7 bases lay between the germline ends. CDR3 loop: CASSRRATNEKLFF. The CDR3 nucleotides read TGTGCCAGCAGCAGACGGGCAACTAATGAAAAACTGTTTTTT.

J is TRBJ1-2 and V is TRBV12-5, with TRBD1 as a possible D gene (6 bases). Trimming left V 6 bases short and J 5 bases short, with 10 bases between. CDR1 and CDR2 from the germline V gene are LGHNT and FRNRAP. The CDR3 extends over 12 amino acids. This chain's CDR3 is CASGRTAYGYTF. The CDR3 nucleotides read TGTGCTAGTGGCAGGACAGCTTATGGCTACACCTTC.

The chain combines TRBV5-5 with TRBJ2-2; 16 positions match TRBD2. V lost 7 bases and J lost 5; bases outside the gene matches: 8. CDR1 SGHKS and CDR2 YYEKEE come from the germline V gene (reference sequence). This CDR3 is built from 17 residues. The CDR3 protein is CASEGLAGGPGTGELFF. In DNA, the CDR3 is TGTGCCAGCGAGGGACTAGCGGGGGGGCCCGGGACCGGGGAGCTGTTTTTT.

This clonotype was seen many times. This chain links TRBV25-1 with TRBJ2-3; 14 positions match TRBD2. Germline assignment: CDR1 MGHDK and CDR2 SYGVNS. This CDR3 comprises 19 residues. The junction had 12 bases not matched to a gene; V was cut back by 4 bases and J by 3 bases. CDR3 residues: CASSGYPGTSGRRTDTQYF. CDR3 DNA: TGTGCCAGCAGTGGCTATCCCGGGACTAGCGGGAGACGGACAGATACGCAGTATTTT.

This clonotype was seen at least ten times. This chain links TRBV29-1 with TRBJ2-5; D possibly corresponds to TRBD1 (5 bases). Deletions cut 6 bases from V and 2 bases from J, with 7 bases between. The germline gives CDR1 SQVTM, CDR2 ANQGSEA. CDR3 length equals 11 residues. CDR3 in DNA: TGCAGCGTAAGACAGCAAGAGACCCAGTACTTC. It encodes CSVRQQETQYF.

Only a few counts were recorded for this clonotype. The chain recombines TRBV5-1 with TRBJ2-2; possibly TRBD2 for D (5 bases). The CDR3 runs to 18 residues. Germline-derived CDR1 and CDR2 are SGHRS and YFSETQ. Between the trimmed V and J ends, which lost 1 base and 1 base, there was a span of 17 bases. CDR3 loop: CASSLWGTSPLNTGELFF. The CDR3 DNA is TGCGCCAGCAGCTTGTGGGGAACTAGTCCACTGAACACCGGGGAGCTGTTTTTT.

The chain joins TRBV6-5 to TRBJ2-7, with D unresolved. The germline V and J ends were trimmed by 2 bases and 1 base, with 9 bases remaining between them. CDR3 size: 14 residues. The V gene's germline CDR1 is MNHEY and CDR2 SVGAGI. The chain's CDR3 is CASSYGRLSYEQYF. CDR3 nucleotides: TGTGCCAGCAGTTACGGAAGGTTATCCTACGAGCAGTACTTC.

Only a few counts were recorded for this clonotype. This sequence joins TRBV7-2 and TRBJ1-2; 9 bases fit TRBD1. CDR1 is SGHTA and CDR2 is FQGNSA in the germline V gene. This CDR3 comprises 15 residues. The ends lost 7 bases at V and 3 bases at J; junction bases unmatched: 9. In DNA, the CDR3 is TGTGCCAGCACACCGACAGGGGGAGATTACTATGGCTACACCTTC. It codes for CASTPTGGDYYGYTF.

This clonotype was picked up a small number of times. The gene calls are TRBV29-1 and TRBJ2-3; D unclear. From germline, CDR1 is SQVTM and CDR2 ANQGSEA. The CDR3 runs to 10 residues. The V and J ends lost 4 bases and 5 bases respectively, with 4 bases between them. Here the CDR3 DNA reads TGCAGCGTTGCTAGAGATACGCAGTATTTT. Translation: CSVARDTQYF.